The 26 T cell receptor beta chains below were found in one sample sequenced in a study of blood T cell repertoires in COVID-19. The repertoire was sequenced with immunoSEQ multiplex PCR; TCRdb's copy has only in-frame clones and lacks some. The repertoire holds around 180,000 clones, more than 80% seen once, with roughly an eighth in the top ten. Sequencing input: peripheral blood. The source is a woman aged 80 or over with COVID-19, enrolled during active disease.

For the CDR3, the DNA is TGTGCCAGCAGCACGTACAGAAACACTGAAGCTTTCTTT. The encoded protein is CASSTYRNTEAFF. This chain connects TRBV7-8 to TRBJ1-1, with no clear D. The CDR3 has 13 amino acids. CDR1 and CDR2 (germline): SGHVS, FQNEAQ. The V end was cut by 5 bases, the J end by 2 bases, with 9 bases between.

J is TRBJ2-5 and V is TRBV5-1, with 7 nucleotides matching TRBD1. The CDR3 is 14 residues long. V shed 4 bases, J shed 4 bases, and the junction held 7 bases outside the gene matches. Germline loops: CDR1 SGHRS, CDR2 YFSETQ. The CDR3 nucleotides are TGCGCCAGCAGCCCCGGACAGGTGATAGAGACCCAGTACTTC. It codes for CASSPGQVIETQYF.

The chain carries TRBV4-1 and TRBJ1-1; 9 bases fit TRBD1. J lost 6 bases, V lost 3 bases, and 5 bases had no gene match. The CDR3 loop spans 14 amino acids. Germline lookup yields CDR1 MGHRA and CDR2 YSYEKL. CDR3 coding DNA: TGCGCCAGCAGCCATAGACAGGGGGGGGCTGAAGCTTTCTTT. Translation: CASSHRQGGAEAFF.

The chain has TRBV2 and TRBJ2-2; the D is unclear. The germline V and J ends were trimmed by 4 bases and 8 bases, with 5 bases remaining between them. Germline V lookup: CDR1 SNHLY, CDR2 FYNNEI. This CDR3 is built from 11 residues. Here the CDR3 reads CASSGQGELFF. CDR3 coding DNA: TGTGCCAGCAGTGGGCAGGGGGAGCTGTTTTTT.

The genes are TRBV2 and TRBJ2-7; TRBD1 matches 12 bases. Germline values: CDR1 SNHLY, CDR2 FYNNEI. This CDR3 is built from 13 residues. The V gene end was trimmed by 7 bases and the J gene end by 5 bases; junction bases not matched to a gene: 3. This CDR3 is CASTGTGGHEQYF. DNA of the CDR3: TGTGCCAGCACCGGGACAGGGGGCCACGAGCAGTACTTC.

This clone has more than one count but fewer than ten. For the CDR3, the DNA is TGTGCCAGCAGCTTCACAGGGGGAACTGAAGCTTTCTTT. This gives the protein CASSFTGGTEAFF. The chain carries TRBV5-4 and TRBJ1-1; 8 bases are shared with TRBD1. Germline values: CDR1 SGHNT, CDR2 YYREEE (reference sequence). The CDR3 is 13 residues long. The junction had 2 bases not matched to a gene; V was cut back by 2 bases and J by 5 bases. The full variable domain, completed using reference TRBV5-4 and TRBJ1-1, is ETGVTQSPTHLIKTRGQQVTLRCSSQSGHNTVSWYQQALGQGPQFIFQYYREEENGRGNFPPRFSGLQFPNYSSELNVNALELDDSALYLCASSFTGGTEAFFGQGTRLTVV.

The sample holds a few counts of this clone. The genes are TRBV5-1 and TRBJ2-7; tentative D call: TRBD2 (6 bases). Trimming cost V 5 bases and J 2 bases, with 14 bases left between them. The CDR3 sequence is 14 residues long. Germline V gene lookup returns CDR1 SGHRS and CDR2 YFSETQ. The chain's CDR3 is CASSSRLGAYEQYF. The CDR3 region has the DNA TGCGCCAGCAGTAGTAGACTAGGGGCCTACGAGCAGTACTTC. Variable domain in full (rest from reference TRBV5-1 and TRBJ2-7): KAGVTQTPRYLIKTRGQQVTLSCSPISGHRSVSWYQQTPGQGLQFLFEYFSETQRNKGNFPGRFSGRQFSNSRSEMNVSTLELGDSALYLCASSSRLGAYEQYFGPGTRLTVT.

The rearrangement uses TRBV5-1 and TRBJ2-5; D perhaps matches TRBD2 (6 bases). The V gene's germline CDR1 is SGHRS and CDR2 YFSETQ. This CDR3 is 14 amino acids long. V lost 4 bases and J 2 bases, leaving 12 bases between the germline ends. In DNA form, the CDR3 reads TGCGCCAGCAGCAAGGGACTGGTACAAGAGACCCAGTACTTC. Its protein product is CASSKGLVQETQYF.

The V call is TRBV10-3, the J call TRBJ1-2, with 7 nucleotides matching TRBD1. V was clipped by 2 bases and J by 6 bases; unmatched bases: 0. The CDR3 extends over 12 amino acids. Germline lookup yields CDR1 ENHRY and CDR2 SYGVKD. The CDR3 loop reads CAISERGHGYTF. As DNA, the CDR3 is TGTGCCATCAGTGAGAGGGGGCATGGCTACACCTTC.

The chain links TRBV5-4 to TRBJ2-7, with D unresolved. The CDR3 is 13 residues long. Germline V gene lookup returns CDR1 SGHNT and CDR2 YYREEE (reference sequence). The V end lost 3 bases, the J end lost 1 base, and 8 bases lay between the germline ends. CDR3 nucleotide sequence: TGTGCCAGCAGCTCGACATTTTCCTACGAGCAGTACTTC. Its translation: CASSSTFSYEQYF.

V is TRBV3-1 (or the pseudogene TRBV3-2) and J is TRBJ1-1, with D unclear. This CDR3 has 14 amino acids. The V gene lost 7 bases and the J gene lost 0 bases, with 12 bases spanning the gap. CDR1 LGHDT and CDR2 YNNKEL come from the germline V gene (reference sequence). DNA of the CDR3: TGTGCCAGCATTGACCGAGGCATGAACACTGAAGCTTTCTTT. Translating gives CASIDRGMNTEAFF.

The CDR3 DNA follows: TGCAGTCACGGAGAGTTCAATCAGCCCCAGCATTTT. Amino acid sequence: CSHGEFNQPQHF. This chain links TRBV29-1 with TRBJ1-5, with D unclear. Germline V gene lookup returns CDR1 SQVTM and CDR2 ANQGSEA. This CDR3 contains 12 residues.

CDR3 coding DNA: TGTGCCACCAGCAGAGATTTGGTCCTATCCGGACAGGGGTCCTCTGGGGCCAACGTCCTGACTTTC. Residues: CATSRDLVLSGQGSSGANVLTF. The gene calls are TRBV15 and TRBJ2-6; TRBD1 aligns across 9 bases. The V segment lost 0 bases and the J segment 0 bases; nucleotides outside the gene matches: 15. This CDR3 has 22 residues. Germline V gives CDR1 LNHNV, CDR2 YYDKDF (reference sequence).

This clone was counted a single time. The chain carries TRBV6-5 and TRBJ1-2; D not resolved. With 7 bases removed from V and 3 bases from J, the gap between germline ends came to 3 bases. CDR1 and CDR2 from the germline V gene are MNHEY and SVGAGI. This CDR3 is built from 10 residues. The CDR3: CASNYYGYTF. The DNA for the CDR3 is TGTGCCAGCAACTACTATGGCTACACCTTC.

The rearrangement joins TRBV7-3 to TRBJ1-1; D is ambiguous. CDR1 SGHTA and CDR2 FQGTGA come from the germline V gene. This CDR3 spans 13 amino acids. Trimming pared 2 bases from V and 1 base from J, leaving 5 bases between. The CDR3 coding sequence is TGTGCCAGCAGCTTACTCCGGAACACTGAAGCTTTCTTT. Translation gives CASSLLRNTEAFF.

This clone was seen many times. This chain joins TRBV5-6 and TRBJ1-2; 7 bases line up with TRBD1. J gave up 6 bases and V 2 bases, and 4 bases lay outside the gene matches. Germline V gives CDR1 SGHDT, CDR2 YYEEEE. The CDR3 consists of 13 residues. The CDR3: CASSLQGIHGYTF. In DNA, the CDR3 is TGTGCCAGCAGCTTACAGGGGATTCATGGCTACACCTTC. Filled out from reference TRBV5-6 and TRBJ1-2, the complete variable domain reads DAGVTQSPTHLIKTRGQQVTLRCSPKSGHDTVSWYQQALGQGPQFIFQYYEEEERQRGNFPDRFSGHQFPNYSSELNVNALLLGDSALYLCASSLQGIHGYTFGSGTRLTVV.

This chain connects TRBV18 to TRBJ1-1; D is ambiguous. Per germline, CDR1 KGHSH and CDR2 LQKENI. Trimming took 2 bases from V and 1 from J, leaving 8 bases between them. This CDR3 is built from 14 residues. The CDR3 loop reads CASSPSSGNTEAFF. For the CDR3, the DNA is TGTGCCAGCTCACCAAGTTCCGGGAACACTGAAGCTTTCTTT.

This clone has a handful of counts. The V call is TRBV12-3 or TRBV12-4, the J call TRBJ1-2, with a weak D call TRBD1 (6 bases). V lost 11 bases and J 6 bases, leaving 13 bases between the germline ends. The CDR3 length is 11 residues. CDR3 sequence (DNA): TGTGCCGCCGGGGAGGGGGATGGCTACACCTTC. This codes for CAAGEGDGYTF.

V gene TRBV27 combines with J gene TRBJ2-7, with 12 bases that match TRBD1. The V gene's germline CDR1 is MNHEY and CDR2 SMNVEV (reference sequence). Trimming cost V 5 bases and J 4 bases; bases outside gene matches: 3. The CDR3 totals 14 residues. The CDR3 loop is CASSGTGGLYEQYF. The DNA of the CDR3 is TGTGCCAGCAGTGGGACAGGGGGCCTGTACGAGCAGTACTTC.

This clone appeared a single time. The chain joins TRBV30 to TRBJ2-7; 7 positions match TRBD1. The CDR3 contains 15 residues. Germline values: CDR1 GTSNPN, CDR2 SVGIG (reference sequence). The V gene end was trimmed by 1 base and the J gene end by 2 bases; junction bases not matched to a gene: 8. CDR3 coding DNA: TGTGCCTGGAGTGCCCGCAGGGGGATCACCTACGAGCAGTACTTC. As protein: CAWSARRGITYEQYF.

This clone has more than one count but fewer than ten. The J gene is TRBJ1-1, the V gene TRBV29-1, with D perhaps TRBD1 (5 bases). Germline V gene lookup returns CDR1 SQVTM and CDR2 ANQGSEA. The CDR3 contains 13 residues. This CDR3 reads CTKTGGRAPEAFF. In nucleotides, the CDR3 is TGCACCAAAACGGGCGGCAGGGCCCCTGAAGCTTTCTTT.

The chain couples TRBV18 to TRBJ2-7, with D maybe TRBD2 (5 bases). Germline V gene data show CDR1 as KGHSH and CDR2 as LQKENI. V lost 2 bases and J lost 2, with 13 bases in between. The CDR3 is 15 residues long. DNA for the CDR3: TGTGCCAGCTCACCAAGAGGGCATAACGCCTACGAGCAGTACTTC. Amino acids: CASSPRGHNAYEQYF.

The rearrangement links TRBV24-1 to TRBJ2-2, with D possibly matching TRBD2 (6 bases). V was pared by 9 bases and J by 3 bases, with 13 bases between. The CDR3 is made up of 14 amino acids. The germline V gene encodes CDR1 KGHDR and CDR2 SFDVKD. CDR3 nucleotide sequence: TGTGCCACCTCCGGGGACTTCCACACCGGGGAGCTGTTTTTT. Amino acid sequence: CATSGDFHTGELFF.

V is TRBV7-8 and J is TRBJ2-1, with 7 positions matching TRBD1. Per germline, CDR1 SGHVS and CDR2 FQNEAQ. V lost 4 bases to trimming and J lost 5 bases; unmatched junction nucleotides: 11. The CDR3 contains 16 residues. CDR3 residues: CASSWARQGRNNEQFF. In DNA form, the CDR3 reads TGTGCCAGCAGCTGGGCGAGACAGGGACGGAACAATGAGCAGTTCTTC.

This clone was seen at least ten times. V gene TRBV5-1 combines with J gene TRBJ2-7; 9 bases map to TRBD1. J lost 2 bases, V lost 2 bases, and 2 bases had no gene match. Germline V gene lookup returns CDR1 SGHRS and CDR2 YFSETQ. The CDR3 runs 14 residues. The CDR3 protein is CASSLGTGPYEQYF. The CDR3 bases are TGCGCCAGCAGCTTAGGGACAGGGCCCTACGAGCAGTACTTC.

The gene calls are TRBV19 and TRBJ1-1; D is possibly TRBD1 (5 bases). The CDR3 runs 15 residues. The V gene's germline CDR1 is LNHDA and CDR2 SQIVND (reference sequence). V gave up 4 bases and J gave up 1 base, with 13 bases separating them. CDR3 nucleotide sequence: TGTGCCAGTAGTAACAGACAGAACTCGAACACTGAAGCTTTCTTT. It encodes CASSNRQNSNTEAFF.